These 18 T cell receptor beta chains were sequenced from one sample in a study of T cell responses to AZD1222 COVID-19 vaccine. Method: immunoSEQ multiplex PCR; TCRdb's copy keeps in-frame clones and lacks some. This sample has about 270,000 clones, with 94% found just once. The sequencing used peripheral blood, collected 28 days after the second AZD1222 dose. Receptors were obtained from an adult who received the AZD1222 COVID-19 vaccine.

The chain uses TRBV27 and TRBJ2-7, with 7 bases lining up with TRBD1. The CDR3 totals 13 residues. Germline V gene lookup returns CDR1 MNHEY and CDR2 SMNVEV (reference sequence). V gave up 4 bases and J gave up 3 bases; unmatched junction bases: 3. The CDR3 sequence: CASSYPGGYEQYF. In nucleotides, the CDR3 is TGTGCCAGCAGTTACCCAGGGGGCTACGAGCAGTACTTC.

The genes are TRBV3-1 (or the pseudogene TRBV3-2) and TRBJ2-5; TRBD1 might be the D (6 bases). Germline V gene lookup returns CDR1 LGHDT and CDR2 YNNKEL (reference sequence). CDR3 length: 18 amino acids. The ends were cut back, 4 bases at V and 3 bases at J, with 24 bases in the middle. This CDR3 is CASSRVLTGPAGEETQYF. CDR3 sequence (DNA): TGTGCCAGCAGCCGAGTACTAACAGGGCCCGCCGGGGAAGAGACCCAGTACTTC.

This clone showed up just once. This sequence joins TRBV15 and TRBJ2-4; D call uncertain. The length of the CDR3 is 12 residues. Germline V gives CDR1 LNHNV, CDR2 YYDKDF (reference sequence). The V end lost 1 base, the J end lost 7 bases, and 5 bases lay between the germline ends. The chain's CDR3 is CATSRVMNIQYF. The CDR3 DNA follows: TGTGCCACCAGCAGAGTTATGAACATTCAGTACTTC. The full variable domain, rest sourced from reference TRBV15 and TRBJ2-4, is DAMVIQNPRYQVTQFGKPVTLSCSQTLNHNVMYWYQQKSSQAPKLLFHYYDKDFNNEADTPDNFQSRRPNTSFCFLDIRSPGLGDTAMYLCATSRVMNIQYFGAGTRLSVL.

The chain employs TRBV7-2 and TRBJ2-7; 7 bases agree with TRBD2. The CDR3 extends over 14 amino acids. V lost 5 bases, J lost 0 bases, and 4 bases stayed unmatched. Germline V gene lookup returns CDR1 SGHTA and CDR2 FQGNSA. CDR3 region: CASSPWEGSYEQYF. Written as DNA, the CDR3 is TGTGCCAGCAGCCCCTGGGAGGGCTCCTACGAGCAGTACTTC. Full variable domain (missing parts from reference TRBV7-2 and TRBJ2-7): GAGVSQSPSNKVTEKGKDVELRCDPISGHTALYWYRQSLGQGLEFLIYFQGNSAPDKSGLPSDRFSAERTGGSVSTLTIQRTQQEDSAVYLCASSPWEGSYEQYFGPGTRLTVT.

This sequence joins TRBV6-6 and TRBJ2-7, with D perhaps matching TRBD2 (5 bases). Deletions cut 4 bases from V and 6 bases from J, with 16 bases between. The CDR3 loop spans 14 amino acids. CDR1 is MNHNY and CDR2 is SVGAGI in the germline V gene (reference sequence). The CDR3 coding sequence is TGTGCCAGCAGTTTCACTAGTGTCCCCACCGAGCAGTACTTC. Protein product: CASSFTSVPTEQYF.

V usage is TRBV5-6 and J usage is TRBJ2-7; no clear D gene. CDR3 size: 15 residues. V was cut by 0 bases and J by 2 bases, with 12 bases left in between. Per the germline V gene, CDR1 is SGHDT and CDR2 is YYEEEE. The CDR3 sequence: CASSLEATGTYEQYF. For the CDR3, the DNA is TGTGCCAGCAGCTTGGAGGCGACTGGAACCTACGAGCAGTACTTC.

A single count supports this clone. The gene calls are TRBV5-4 and TRBJ1-1; 7 bases fit TRBD1. V lost 2 bases and J lost 5; bases outside the gene matches: 9. The CDR3 covers 15 residues. The germline CDR1 and CDR2 sequences are SGHNT and YYREEE (reference sequence). The CDR3 DNA reads TGTGCCAGCAGCTTAGACAGGGCGGTCCAAACTGAAGCTTTCTTT. It specifies CASSLDRAVQTEAFF.

The chain combines TRBV7-2 with TRBJ2-7; 7 nucleotides line up with TRBD1. Germline CDR1 is SGHTA and CDR2 is FQGNSA. V lost 5 bases to trimming and J lost 0 bases; unmatched junction nucleotides: 7. This CDR3 is 15 amino acids long. CDR3 coding DNA: TGTGCCAGCAGCCTGACAGGGACCAGCTCCTACGAGCAGTACTTC. This sequence encodes CASSLTGTSSYEQYF.

The V call is TRBV28, the J call TRBJ1-3, with TRBD1 as a possible D gene (6 bases). CDR1 is MDHEN, CDR2 SYDVKM, per germline. V was trimmed by 7 bases and J by 0 bases, leaving 10 bases between them. CDR3 size: 14 residues. CDR3 protein: CASTDRTSGNTIYF. In DNA form, the CDR3 reads TGTGCCAGCACCGACAGGACCTCTGGAAACACCATATATTTT.

The V call is TRBV27, the J call TRBJ1-3; unclear D gene. There are 13 residues in the CDR3. Germline V gene lookup returns CDR1 MNHEY and CDR2 SMNVEV (reference sequence). The germline V and J ends were trimmed by 5 bases and 4 bases, with 9 bases remaining between them. The CDR3 loop reads CASSEGTGNTIYF. CDR3 nucleotide sequence: TGTGCCAGCAGTGAGGGTACCGGAAACACCATATATTTT.

This chain uses TRBV5-4 with TRBJ1-1, with 10 bases matching TRBD1. V lost 5 bases to trimming and J lost 7 bases; unmatched junction nucleotides: 14. The CDR3 sequence is 16 residues long. Germline CDR1 and CDR2: SGHNT and YYREEE (reference sequence). In DNA form, the CDR3 reads TGTGCCAGCAGTCTCCCCGGGACAGGGGCAAGAAGTGAAGCTTTCTTT. Its translation: CASSLPGTGARSEAFF. The full variable domain, in which reference TRBV5-4 and TRBJ1-1 provide the parts outside the CDR3, is ETGVTQSPTHLIKTRGQQVTLRCSSQSGHNTVSWYQQALGQGPQFIFQYYREEENGRGNFPPRFSGLQFPNYSSELNVNALELDDSALYLCASSLPGTGARSEAFFGQGTRLTVV.

The chain uses TRBV28 and TRBJ1-1; no clear D. From germline, CDR1 is MDHEN and CDR2 SYDVKM. V lost 8 bases to trimming and J lost 0 bases, with 7 bases between them. The CDR3 spans 12 residues. The CDR3 nucleotides read TGTGCCAGCCTCTCCGTGAACACTGAAGCTTTCTTT. Translation: CASLSVNTEAFF.

The rearrangement uses TRBV7-6 and TRBJ2-7; possible D gene TRBD2, 6 bases. Trimming shortened V by 5 bases and J by 0 bases, and 14 bases separated the two germline ends. The length of the CDR3 is 15 residues. CDR1 is SGHVS and CDR2 is FNYEAQ in the germline V gene. CDR3 DNA sequence: TGTGCCAGCAGCCCGGGGGACTTGAGCTCCTACGAGCAGTACTTC. Residues: CASSPGDLSSYEQYF.

The chain has TRBV5-1 and TRBJ1-1; 7 nucleotides agree with TRBD1. Looked up from germline, CDR1 is SGHRS and CDR2 is YFSETQ. The CDR3 loop spans 13 amino acids. V lost 4 bases, J lost 7 bases, and 7 bases stayed unmatched. This CDR3 reads CASSPDRVDEAFF. CDR3 coding DNA: TGCGCCAGCAGCCCTGACAGGGTAGATGAAGCTTTCTTT.

The gene calls are TRBV9 and TRBJ2-7; TRBD2 is a possible D gene (7 bases). The germline CDR1 and CDR2 sequences are SGDLS and YYNGEE. The ends were cut back, 2 bases at V and 5 bases at J, with 14 bases in the middle. This CDR3 has 14 residues. CDR3 nucleotide sequence: TGTGCCAGCAGCGTGGGCGCGGGGGACAACGAGCAGTACTTC. It translates to CASSVGAGDNEQYF.

This clone was recorded once. The V and J genes are TRBV4-3 and TRBJ1-1; no clear D gene. Germline CDR1 reads LGHNA; CDR2 reads YSLEER. The CDR3 has 11 amino acids. V was clipped by 5 bases and J by 7 bases, with 8 bases between them. CDR3 loop: CASSTPGEAFF. CDR3 DNA: TGCGCCAGCAGCACACCAGGTGAAGCTTTCTTT.

This clone was observed a few times. The J gene is TRBJ1-6, the V gene TRBV7-2; no firm D call. The CDR3 contains 14 residues. The V gene lost 0 bases and the J gene lost 7 bases, with 7 bases spanning the gap. Germline-derived CDR1 and CDR2 are SGHTA and FQGNSA. The CDR3 sequence is CASSLAGGNSPLHF. CDR3 DNA sequence: TGTGCCAGCAGCTTAGCTGGCGGGAATTCACCCCTCCACTTT.

The chain links TRBV3-1 (or the pseudogene TRBV3-2) to TRBJ2-3, with D tentatively TRBD1 or TRBD2 (7 bases each). V was pared by 5 bases and J by 5 bases, with 11 bases between. The CDR3 runs to 13 residues. Germline CDR1 LGHDT, CDR2 YNNKEL (reference sequence). The CDR3 reads CASSARGGDTQYF. The CDR3 DNA is TGTGCCAGCAGCGCCAGGGGGGGAGATACGCAGTATTTT.